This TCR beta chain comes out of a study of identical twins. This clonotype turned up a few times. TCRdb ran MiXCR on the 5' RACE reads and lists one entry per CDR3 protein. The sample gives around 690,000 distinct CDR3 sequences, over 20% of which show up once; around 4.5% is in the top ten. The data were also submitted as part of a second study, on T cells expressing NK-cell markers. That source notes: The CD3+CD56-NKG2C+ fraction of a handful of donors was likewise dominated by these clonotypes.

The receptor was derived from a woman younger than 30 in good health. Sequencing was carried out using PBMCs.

The CDR3 loop is CASSYSGQLNTEAFF. The CDR3 region has the DNA TGTGCCAGCAGTTACTCGGGACAGCTGAACACTGAAGCTTTCTTT. The chain uses TRBV6-8 and TRBJ1-1, with 7 bases that match TRBD1. Germline lookup yields CDR1 MNHGY and CDR2 SAAAGT. This CDR3 is built from 15 residues. The V and J ends lost 0 bases and 0 bases, in that order; junction bases with no gene match: 1.